This T cell receptor (beta chain) was retrieved from a study of cytomegalovirus exposure and HLA in healthy donors. This CDR3 is built from 20 residues. J gave up 2 bases and V 0 bases, and 19 bases lay outside the gene matches. Germline CDR1 reads LGHNA; CDR2 reads YNFKEQ. The PCR made use of 60 Vbeta and 13 Jbeta primers. This table comes from immunoSEQ multiplex PCR, and its TCRdb copy is limited to in-frame clones, with some not included. Here the sample spans approximately 100,000 clones, around 79% being singletons. The chain is built from TRBV4-2 and TRBJ2-7; 7 bases match TRBD1. The sample was PBMCs. This clonotype was sampled from a male donor in good health and CMV-seropositive. In nucleotides, the CDR3 is TGTGCCAGCAGCCAAGAAAGGGCCGGGACAGCAACATCTTCCCCCTACGAGCAGTACTTC. Its translation: CASSQERAGTATSSPYEQYF.